This entry lists 23 T cell receptor beta chains sequenced from one sample in a study of cytomegalovirus exposure and HLA in healthy donors. The PCR contained 60 Vbeta and 13 Jbeta primers. Clones were sequenced by immunoSEQ multiplex PCR, and TCRdb holds only the in-frame ones, with some missing. This table has some 60,000 clones, 65% to 75% appearing once. Material: PBMCs. Receptors were obtained from a woman in her 30s in good health and CMV-seronegative.

The chain links TRBV9 to TRBJ2-5; 7 nucleotides match TRBD2. Germline lookup yields CDR1 SGDLS and CDR2 YYNGEE. The CDR3 spans 16 residues. Losses at the gene ends were 3 bases for V and 3 bases for J; bases not matched to a gene: 11. CDR3 in amino acids: CASSAPGGLAEETQYF. CDR3 coding DNA: TGTGCCAGCAGCGCCCCCGGCGGTCTAGCGGAAGAGACCCAGTACTTC. Full variable domain (rest looked up from reference TRBV9 and TRBJ2-5): DSGVTQTPKHLITATGQRVTLRCSPRSGDLSVYWYQQSLDQGLQFLIQYYNGEERAKGNILERFSAQQFPDLHSELNLSSLELGDSALYFCASSAPGGLAEETQYFGPGTRLLVL.

The chain carries TRBV2 and TRBJ2-1; D perhaps matches TRBD1 (6 bases). The ends were cut back, 0 bases at V and 6 bases at J, with 15 bases in the middle. CDR1 SNHLY and CDR2 FYNNEI come from the germline V gene. This CDR3 is built from 16 residues. In nucleotides, the CDR3 is TGTGCCAGCAGTGAAGCGGTGGGGGCCGCCGGCAATGAGCAGTTCTTC. The encoded protein is CASSEAVGAAGNEQFF. Supplemented by reference TRBV2 and TRBJ2-1, the full variable domain reads EPEVTQTPSHQVTQMGQEVILRCVPISNHLYFYWYRQILGQKVEFLVSFYNNEISEKSEIFDDQFSVERPDGSNFTLKIRSTKLEDSAMYFCASSEAVGAAGNEQFFGPGTRLTVL.

The chain combines TRBV4-1 with TRBJ2-5, with TRBD2 identical over 11 bases. V lost 1 base, J lost 1 base, and 5 bases stayed unmatched. This CDR3 spans 17 amino acids. Germline V gives CDR1 MGHRA, CDR2 YSYEKL. CDR3 sequence: CASSQGPTSGTQETQYF. In DNA, the CDR3 is TGCGCCAGCAGCCAAGGTCCGACTAGCGGGACCCAAGAGACCCAGTACTTC.

The chain joins TRBV19 to TRBJ1-1; 8 bases align to TRBD1. CDR3 length equals 15 residues. Trimming cost V 1 base and J 3 bases; bases outside gene matches: 4. The germline V gene has CDR1 LNHDA and CDR2 SQIVND (reference sequence). CDR3 sequence (DNA): TGTGCCAGTAGTATAGGGACAGGGTCCGACACTGAAGCTTTCTTT. Its protein is CASSIGTGSDTEAFF. The full variable domain, with the rest looked up from reference TRBV19 and TRBJ1-1, is DGGITQSPKYLFRKEGQNVTLSCEQNLNHDAMYWYRQDPGQGLRLIYYSQIVNDFQKGDIAEGYSVSREKKESFPLTVTSAQKNPTAFYLCASSIGTGSDTEAFFGQGTRLTVV.

This clone turned up a few times. The V call is TRBV2, the J call TRBJ1-4; TRBD1 agrees at 8 bases. CDR3 length: 15 amino acids. Germline CDR1 SNHLY, CDR2 FYNNEI. V trimming: 6 bases; J trimming: 3 bases; junction bases outside the gene matches: 6. CDR3 DNA sequence: TGTGCCAGCAGGAGTGAGGGACAGGCTAATGAAAAACTGTTTTTT. This codes for CASRSEGQANEKLFF.

This clone is a singleton in its sample. The chain joins TRBV11-1 to TRBJ2-2; D may be TRBD1 (6 bases). This CDR3 region has 15 residues. Per the germline V gene, CDR1 is SGHAT and CDR2 is FQDESV (reference sequence). The V end lost 5 bases, the J end lost 0 bases, and 10 bases lay between the germline ends. The chain's CDR3 is CASSLGTPNTGELFF. The CDR3 nucleotides read TGTGCCAGCAGCCTTGGGACACCGAACACCGGGGAGCTGTTTTTT.

This clone was observed once. The chain is built from TRBV5-1 and TRBJ2-1; possibly TRBD1 for D (5 bases). Germline V gives CDR1 SGHRS, CDR2 YFSETQ. The length of the CDR3 is 16 residues. With 2 bases removed from V and 0 bases from J, the gap between germline ends came to 12 bases. CDR3 in DNA: TGCGCCAGCAGCTTACTATTAGGGGACTCCTACAATGAGCAGTTCTTC. The encoded protein is CASSLLLGDSYNEQFF. The whole variable domain, remainder taken from reference TRBV5-1 and TRBJ2-1, is KAGVTQTPRYLIKTRGQQVTLSCSPISGHRSVSWYQQTPGQGLQFLFEYFSETQRNKGNFPGRFSGRQFSNSRSEMNVSTLELGDSALYLCASSLLLGDSYNEQFFGPGTRLTVL.

The chain links TRBV5-1 to TRBJ2-7, with D perhaps TRBD2 (5 bases). Deletions cut 0 bases from V and 1 base from J, with 8 bases between. Germline-derived CDR1 and CDR2 are SGHRS and YFSETQ. The length of the CDR3 is 14 residues. CDR3 bases: TGCGCCAGCAGCTTGGACGGGAAGTCCTACGAGCAGTACTTC. Amino acid sequence: CASSLDGKSYEQYF.

The V and J genes are TRBV9 and TRBJ1-2, with D unclear. This CDR3 is built from 12 residues. Per germline, CDR1 SGDLS and CDR2 YYNGEE. Trimming pared 3 bases from V and 2 bases from J, leaving 5 bases between. The CDR3 nucleotides read TGTGCCAGCAGCGCGAGAAACTATGGCTACACCTTC. Protein sequence: CASSARNYGYTF.

The CDR3 coding sequence is TGTGCCAGCAGTTTACGGGATATCGGTGAAAAACTGTTTTTT. It codes for CASSLRDIGEKLFF. The chain joins TRBV28 to TRBJ1-4; unclear D gene. Germline V CDR1 and CDR2: MDHEN, SYDVKM. V was clipped by 2 bases and J by 7 bases, with 11 bases between them. The CDR3 runs to 14 residues.

The chain has TRBV6-5 and TRBJ1-2; D unresolved. Germline CDR1 is MNHEY and CDR2 is SVGAGI. Trimming shortened V by 6 bases and J by 3 bases, and 11 bases separated the two germline ends. CDR3 length: 13 residues. The CDR3, as DNA: TGTGCCAGCAGCCCAGGAGGATACTATGGCTACACCTTC. Its translation: CASSPGGYYGYTF.

V is TRBV19 and J is TRBJ2-7; no firm D call. The V gene's germline CDR1 is LNHDA and CDR2 SQIVND (reference sequence). V dropped 10 bases and J dropped 7 bases, with 14 bases sitting between them. The CDR3 runs to 11 residues. The CDR3 DNA follows: TGTGCCACTTGCTCCCCGAGAGAGCAGTACTTC. Encoded protein: CATCSPREQYF.

V usage is TRBV9 and J usage is TRBJ2-4; possible D gene TRBD2, 6 bases. Germline lookup yields CDR1 SGDLS and CDR2 YYNGEE. Trimming removed 0 bases from V and 8 bases from J, with 15 bases in between. The CDR3 contains 15 residues. CDR3 amino acids: CASSVGRVPLDIQYF. DNA of the CDR3: TGTGCCAGCAGCGTAGGGAGGGTCCCGTTGGACATTCAGTACTTC.

The chain carries TRBV18 and TRBJ1-1; D remains ambiguous. The CDR3 length is 14 residues. Trimming shortened V by 6 bases and J by 0 bases, and 11 bases separated the two germline ends. Germline V CDR1 and CDR2: KGHSH, LQKENI. The CDR3 loop is CASSIQNMNTEAFF. CDR3 bases: TGTGCCAGCTCGATACAGAATATGAACACTGAAGCTTTCTTT.

The V call is TRBV5-6, the J call TRBJ2-2, with TRBD2 identical over 13 bases. The CDR3 has 15 amino acids. The V segment lost 5 bases and the J segment 5 bases; nucleotides outside the gene matches: 3. Germline-derived CDR1 and CDR2 are SGHDT and YYEEEE. CDR3 coding DNA: TGTGCCAGCAGTGGGGGACTAGCGGGAACCGGGGAGCTGTTTTTT. Translating it yields CASSGGLAGTGELFF.

The J gene is TRBJ1-1, the V gene TRBV11-3; unclear D gene. Germline CDR1 is SGHNT and CDR2 is YENEEA. The CDR3 extends over 14 amino acids. The V end lost 2 bases, the J end lost 0 bases, and 7 bases lay between the germline ends. The CDR3 region has the DNA TGTGCCAGCAGCTTAAACGGGTTGAACACTGAAGCTTTCTTT. It yields the protein CASSLNGLNTEAFF.

This rearrangement joins TRBV27 to TRBJ2-3, with D hard to call. Germline V lookup: CDR1 MNHEY, CDR2 SMNVEV (reference sequence). This CDR3 has 15 residues. V was shortened by 1 base and J by 0 bases, with 8 bases between the two germline ends. The CDR3 DNA sequence: TGTGCCAGCAGTTTATTAGCAGCTAGCACAGATACGCAGTATTTT. It encodes CASSLLAASTDTQYF.

The CDR3, as DNA: TGTGCCATCAGTGGCCATAGCGGGTACAATGAGCAGTTCTTC. Translation gives CAISGHSGYNEQFF. The chain is built from TRBV10-3 and TRBJ2-1; 7 nucleotides line up with TRBD2. The germline V gene has CDR1 ENHRY and CDR2 SYGVKD. After removal of 4 bases from V and 4 bases from J, the junction contained 4 bases not matched to a gene. The CDR3 is 14 residues long.

This chain joins TRBV7-9 and TRBJ2-7; possibly TRBD1 for D (5 bases). From germline, CDR1 is SEHNR and CDR2 FQNEAQ (reference sequence). Trimming shortened V by 4 bases and J by 3 bases, and 10 bases separated the two germline ends. This CDR3 contains 13 residues. Written as DNA, the CDR3 is TGTGCCAGCAGCTCTCAGGGTCTCTACGAGCAGTACTTC. Translation gives CASSSQGLYEQYF.

The CDR3 DNA reads as TGTGCCAGCAGCTCCGGACTAGCGGGGGTCCAAGAGACCCAGTACTTC. Translated: CASSSGLAGVQETQYF. This chain links TRBV5-4 with TRBJ2-5; 13 bases align to TRBD2. The CDR3 loop spans 16 amino acids. Losses at the gene ends were 3 bases for V and 1 base for J; bases not matched to a gene: 3. Per germline, CDR1 SGHNT and CDR2 YYREEE (reference sequence). The entire variable domain, with the rest obtained from reference TRBV5-4 and TRBJ2-5, is as follows: ETGVTQSPTHLIKTRGQQVTLRCSSQSGHNTVSWYQQALGQGPQFIFQYYREEENGRGNFPPRFSGLQFPNYSSELNVNALELDDSALYLCASSSGLAGVQETQYFGPGTRLLVL.

This chain links TRBV7-9 with TRBJ1-2, with no clear D. Germline V gene sequence: CDR1 SEHNR, CDR2 FQNEAQ (reference sequence). The CDR3 has 13 residues. With 3 bases removed from V and 8 bases from J, the gap between germline ends came to 13 bases. The CDR3 protein is CASSFETVSGYTF. As DNA, the CDR3 is TGTGCCAGCAGCTTTGAAACAGTCTCAGGCTACACCTTC. The complete variable domain, with remaining parts taken from reference TRBV7-9 and TRBJ1-2, reads DTGVSQNPRHKITKRGQNVTFRCDPISEHNRLYWYRQTLGQGPEFLTYFQNEAQLEKSRLLSDRFSAERPKGSFSTLEIQRTEQGDSAMYLCASSFETVSGYTFGSGTRLTVV.

This clone was picked up a small number of times. The chain combines TRBV18 with TRBJ2-5; D call uncertain. V was trimmed by 4 bases and J by 3 bases, leaving 18 bases between them. The length of the CDR3 is 16 residues. CDR1 is KGHSH, CDR2 LQKENI, per germline. CDR3 coding DNA: TGTGCCAGCTCACGATCCGGGTCAGTTATCGAAGAGACCCAGTACTTC. Its protein product is CASSRSGSVIEETQYF.

The chain carries TRBV14 and TRBJ2-2; 7 bases fit TRBD1. This CDR3 comprises 17 residues. Germline-derived CDR1 and CDR2 are SGHDN and FVKESK. V lost 0 bases and J lost 5; bases outside the gene matches: 9. The CDR3 loop is CASSQDWTGTGTGELFF. The CDR3 DNA reads as TGTGCCAGCAGCCAAGACTGGACAGGCACGGGGACCGGGGAGCTGTTTTTT.